Presented here are 5 T cell receptor beta chains from one specimen sequenced in a study of cytotoxic CD8 clonotypes in ibrutinib-treated CLL. The assay was immunoSEQ multiplex PCR, and TCRdb's table has in-frame clones only and misses some. The repertoire holds about 140,000 clones, 60% to 85% seen once, with under 35% in the top ten. The specimen comprised PBMCs, sampled after 12 months of ibrutinib treatment. The receptor set was obtained from a human donor with chronic lymphocytic leukemia.

This sequence joins TRBV2 and TRBJ1-4; tentative D call: TRBD1 (6 bases). The V gene's germline CDR1 is SNHLY and CDR2 FYNNEI. The CDR3 runs 13 residues. The V and J ends lost 2 bases and 8 bases respectively, with 9 bases between them. CDR3 sequence reads: CASSELQGEKLFF. In DNA form, the CDR3 reads TGTGCCAGCAGTGAACTACAGGGCGAAAAACTGTTTTTT.

The genes are TRBV19 and TRBJ2-5; 7 nucleotides agree with TRBD2. The CDR3 has 16 amino acids. Germline CDR1 LNHDA, CDR2 SQIVND (reference sequence). With V trimmed by 5 bases and J by 5 bases, 14 bases remained unmatched. The CDR3 sequence is CASSPGTTLARETQYF. The CDR3 DNA sequence: TGTGCCAGTAGTCCCGGGACTACCCTCGCCCGGGAGACCCAGTACTTC.

This clone was seen a few times. V is TRBV30 and J is TRBJ2-1; D call uncertain. Per the germline V gene, CDR1 is GTSNPN and CDR2 is SVGIG (reference sequence). CDR3 size: 13 residues. V was cut by 4 bases and J by 5 bases, with 12 bases left in between. CDR3 DNA sequence: TGTGCCTGGACCATCGGTATCCACAATGAGCAGTTCTTC. This gives the protein CAWTIGIHNEQFF.

V usage is TRBV6-1 and J usage is TRBJ1-2, with 7 bases that match TRBD1. The V gene's germline CDR1 is MNHNS and CDR2 SASEGT. The CDR3 consists of 14 residues. J gave up 7 bases and V 1 base, and 6 bases lay outside the gene matches. The CDR3 spells CASSEETGSGGYTF. The DNA for the CDR3 is TGTGCCAGCAGTGAAGAGACAGGGAGTGGTGGCTACACCTTC.

The genes are TRBV9 and TRBJ2-3; D might be TRBD1 or TRBD2, each matching 5 bases. The length of the CDR3 is 14 residues. The V end lost 4 bases, the J end lost 4 bases, and 13 bases lay between the germline ends. Germline assignment: CDR1 SGDLS and CDR2 YYNGEE. DNA for the CDR3: TGTGCCAGCAGCCCTTTGGGGGAAGCAGATACGCAGTATTTT. Encoded protein: CASSPLGEADTQYF. Full variable domain (missing parts from reference TRBV9 and TRBJ2-3): DSGVTQTPKHLITATGQRVTLRCSPRSGDLSVYWYQQSLDQGLQFLIQYYNGEERAKGNILERFSAQQFPDLHSELNLSSLELGDSALYFCASSPLGEADTQYFGPGTRLTVL.